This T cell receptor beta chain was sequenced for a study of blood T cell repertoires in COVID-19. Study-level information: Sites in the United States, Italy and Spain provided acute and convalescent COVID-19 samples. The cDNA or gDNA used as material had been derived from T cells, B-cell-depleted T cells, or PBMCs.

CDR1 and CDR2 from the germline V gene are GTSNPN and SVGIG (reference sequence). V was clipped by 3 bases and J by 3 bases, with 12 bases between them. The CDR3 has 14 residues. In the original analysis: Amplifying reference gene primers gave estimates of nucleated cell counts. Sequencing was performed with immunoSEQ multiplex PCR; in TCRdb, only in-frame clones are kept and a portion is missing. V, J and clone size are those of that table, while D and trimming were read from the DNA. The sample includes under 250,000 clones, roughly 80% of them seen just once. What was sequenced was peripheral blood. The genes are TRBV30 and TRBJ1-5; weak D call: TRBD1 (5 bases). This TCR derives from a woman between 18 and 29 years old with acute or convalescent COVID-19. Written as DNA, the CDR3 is TGTGCCTGGAGCGCAGACAGCTACAATCAGCCCCAGCATTTT. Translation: CAWSADSYNQPQHF.